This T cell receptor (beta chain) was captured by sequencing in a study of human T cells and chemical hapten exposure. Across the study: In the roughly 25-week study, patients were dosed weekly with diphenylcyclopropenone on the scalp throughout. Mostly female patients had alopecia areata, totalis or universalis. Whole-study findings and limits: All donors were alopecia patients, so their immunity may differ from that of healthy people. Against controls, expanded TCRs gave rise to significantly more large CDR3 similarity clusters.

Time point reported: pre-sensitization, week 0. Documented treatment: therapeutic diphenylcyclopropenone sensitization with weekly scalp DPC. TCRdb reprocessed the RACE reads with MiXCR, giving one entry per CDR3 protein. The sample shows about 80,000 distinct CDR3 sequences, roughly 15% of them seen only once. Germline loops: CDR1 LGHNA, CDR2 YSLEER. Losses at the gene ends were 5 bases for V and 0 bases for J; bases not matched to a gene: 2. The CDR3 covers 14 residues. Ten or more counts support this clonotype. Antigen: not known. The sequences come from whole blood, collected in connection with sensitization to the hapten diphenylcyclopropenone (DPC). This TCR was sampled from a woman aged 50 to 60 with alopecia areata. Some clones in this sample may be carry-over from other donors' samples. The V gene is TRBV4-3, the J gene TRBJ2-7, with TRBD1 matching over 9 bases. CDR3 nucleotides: TGCGCCAGCAGCTGGGGACAGGGCTCCTACGAGCAGTACTTC. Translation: CASSWGQGSYEQYF.